This T cell receptor (beta chain) was identified during a study of neurological immune-mediated disorders. This clonotype was counted many times. Its cognate antigen is unknown. A single run covered 15-18 subjects with over 180 million TCR-beta sequences. One entry per CDR3 protein results from TCRdb running MiXCR on the 5' RACE reads. The sample lists about 48,000 distinct CDR3 sequences; roughly 26% were seen once. Study-wide findings and caveats: Expanded clones shared no identical CDR3 amino acid sequences across subjects, which suggested private TCR-beta repertoires in all groups. HTLV-1-associated myelopathy had the most TCR clonal expansion, whereas multiple sclerosis had the least (lower than in healthy controls).

Sequencing was performed on PBMCs. The clonotype was recovered from a woman in her 70s in good health.

The CDR3 DNA sequence: TGTGCCACCAGTGATTTGTTCGGTCCGGGCAGCCGAAACTCTGGAAACACCATATATTTT. Amino acids: CATSDLFGPGSRNSGNTIYF. The rearrangement uses TRBV24-1 and TRBJ1-3; D is unclear. V gave up 0 bases and J gave up 0 bases, with 20 bases separating them. Germline V gene sequence: CDR1 KGHDR, CDR2 SFDVKD. This CDR3 has 20 amino acids.